This passage covers 30 T cell receptor beta chains from one sample sequenced in a study of low-dose radiotherapy and immunotherapy resistance in tumors. Alpha and beta chains were covered, as first-strand cDNA relied on TRAV- and TRBV-specific primers. TCRs were amplified for roughly 20 PCR cycles with a constant-region primer and V-primer adapter. TCRdb ran MiXCR on the reads and lists one entry per CDR3 protein. The data show around 90,000 distinct CDR3 sequences, with 15% to 20% seen just once and 4.5% to 7.5% held by the top ten. The sample's time point: before trial treatment. Sample: PBMCs, taken before treatment. These TCRs come from a male donor with prostate cancer.

The V call is TRBV24-1, the J call TRBJ2-5, with TRBD2 identical over 8 bases. Per germline, CDR1 KGHDR and CDR2 SFDVKD. J lost 2 bases, V lost 5 bases, and 9 bases had no gene match. The CDR3 extends over 16 amino acids. CDR3 in amino acids: CATSGASGPAQETQYF. DNA for the CDR3: TGTGCCACCAGTGGGGCTAGCGGGCCCGCTCAAGAGACCCAGTACTTC.

This clonotype has ten or more counts. The rearrangement links TRBV7-9 to TRBJ2-1, with 11 bases aligning to TRBD1. CDR1 is SEHNR, CDR2 FQNEAQ, per germline (reference sequence). The trim removed 2 bases at V and 9 bases at J, leaving 9 bases unmatched. The CDR3 is 16 amino acids. The CDR3 protein is CASSLMAGQGVGEQFF. The CDR3, as DNA: TGTGCCAGCAGCTTAATGGCGGGACAGGGGGTGGGTGAGCAGTTCTTC. Filled out from reference TRBV7-9 and TRBJ2-1, the complete variable domain reads DTGVSQNPRHKITKRGQNVTFRCDPISEHNRLYWYRQTLGQGPEFLTYFQNEAQLEKSRLLSDRFSAERPKGSFSTLEIQRTEQGDSAMYLCASSLMAGQGVGEQFFGPGTRLTVL.

The chain employs TRBV7-9 and TRBJ2-7; 10 bases align to TRBD1. V lost 5 bases, J lost 2 bases, and 6 bases stayed unmatched. The CDR3 loop spans 15 amino acids. Germline CDR1 and CDR2: SEHNR and FQNEAQ (reference sequence). CDR3 nucleotide sequence: TGTGCCAGCAGCACACGAGGGACAGGGGCCTACGAGCAGTACTTC. Its translation is CASSTRGTGAYEQYF. Combining the CDR3 with reference TRBV7-9 and TRBJ2-7 gives the whole variable domain DTGVSQNPRHKITKRGQNVTFRCDPISEHNRLYWYRQTLGQGPEFLTYFQNEAQLEKSRLLSDRFSAERPKGSFSTLEIQRTEQGDSAMYLCASSTRGTGAYEQYFGPGTRLTVT.

As for this clonotype: It is likely a read error: a sequence one base away is far more abundant. The CDR3 loop is CASYSARGDRDFTF. The CDR3 DNA reads as TGTGCCAGCTACTCCGCCAGGGGGGACCGAGACTTCACCTTC. This chain uses TRBV6-1 with TRBJ1-2, with 7 bases matching TRBD1. The CDR3 totals 14 residues. The germline gives CDR1 MNHNS, CDR2 SASEGT. J gave up 13 bases and V 8 bases, and 19 bases lay outside the gene matches.

The sample holds many counts of this clonotype. The rearrangement uses TRBV30 and TRBJ2-3; D uncertain. V lost 2 bases to trimming and J lost 2 bases, with 5 bases between them. CDR1 is GTSNPN, CDR2 SVGIG, per germline (reference sequence). This CDR3 comprises 12 residues. The CDR3 DNA follows: TGTGCCTGGAGTCCAAACACAGATACGCAGTATTTT. This translates into CAWSPNTDTQYF.

This sequence joins TRBV24-1 and TRBJ2-1, with TRBD2 matching 14 bases. The CDR3 consists of 16 residues. The germline CDR1 and CDR2 sequences are KGHDR and SFDVKD. The trim removed 4 bases at V and 7 bases at J, leaving 5 bases unmatched. The CDR3 protein is CATSDPGLAGGNEQFF. CDR3 DNA: TGTGCCACCAGTGACCCCGGACTAGCGGGAGGAAATGAGCAGTTCTTC.

Ten or more counts support this clonotype. This sequence joins TRBV20-1 and TRBJ1-1; tentative D call: TRBD1 (6 bases). Germline V gene sequence: CDR1 DFQATT, CDR2 SNEGSKA (reference sequence). The V end was cut by 0 bases, the J end by 2 bases, with 13 bases between. CDR3 length: 15 residues. The CDR3 is CSARDGGRTNTEAFF. CDR3 coding DNA: TGCAGTGCTAGAGATGGGGGCAGGACCAACACTGAAGCTTTCTTT.

This clonotype has at least ten counts. The rearrangement links TRBV6-6 to TRBJ2-7, with TRBD2 matching over 11 bases. The CDR3 totals 15 residues. V was pared by 7 bases and J by 9 bases, with 14 bases of the junction left unmatched. Germline CDR1 and CDR2: MNHNY and SVGAGI (reference sequence). The CDR3 region is CASTTGTSGVLGQYF. The CDR3 nucleotides read TGTGCCAGCACCACCGGGACTAGCGGTGTTCTGGGGCAGTACTTC.

This clonotype has ten or more counts. The chain uses TRBV3-1 and TRBJ2-1, with 10 bases that match TRBD2. CDR3 length: 15 amino acids. Trimming took 1 base from V and 9 from J; bases not matched to a gene: 6. CDR1 LGHDT and CDR2 YNNKEL come from the germline V gene (reference sequence). The CDR3 is CASSQGRLAGVEQFF. CDR3 nucleotides: TGTGCCAGCAGCCAAGGTCGGCTAGCGGGAGTTGAGCAGTTCTTC.

This clonotype occurred many times. The V gene is TRBV20-1, the J gene TRBJ2-1; TRBD2 might be the D (6 bases). The CDR3 runs to 16 residues. Germline V gives CDR1 DFQATT, CDR2 SNEGSKA (reference sequence). Trimming pared 1 base from V and 4 bases from J, leaving 17 bases between. Here the CDR3 DNA reads TGCAGTGCTAGAGCGGGGGAAGGGGTAGGGTACAATGAGCAGTTCTTC. This gives the protein CSARAGEGVGYNEQFF.

This clonotype was counted at least ten times. The chain joins TRBV6-6 to TRBJ1-3; no clear D gene. Trimming took 7 bases from V and 0 from J, leaving 10 bases between them. The germline V gene encodes CDR1 MNHNY and CDR2 SVGAGI (reference sequence). This CDR3 is built from 14 residues. The chain's CDR3 is CASTHQRSGNTIYF. CDR3 coding DNA: TGTGCCAGCACTCATCAGCGCTCTGGAAACACCATATATTTT.

This clonotype has a count of ten or more. V is TRBV5-8 and J is TRBJ2-5; possibly TRBD1 or TRBD2 for D (5 bases each). The V end was cut by 1 base, the J end by 3 bases, with 13 bases between. Germline CDR1 is SGHTS and CDR2 is YDEGEE. This CDR3 is 15 amino acids long. DNA for the CDR3: TGTGCCAGCAGCTTGTCGGGGCTGGGCGAAGAGACCCAGTACTTC. This codes for CASSLSGLGEETQYF.

At least ten counts were recorded for this clonotype. The chain employs TRBV5-1 and TRBJ1-2, with D perhaps matching TRBD1 (6 bases). The V gene lost 3 bases and the J gene lost 4 bases, with 19 bases spanning the gap. The CDR3 runs to 16 residues. Germline V gene lookup returns CDR1 SGHRS and CDR2 YFSETQ. CDR3 bases: TGCGCCAGCAGCTCCGGGGGGGCAAAGTTGTTCTATGGCTACACCTTC. Its translation is CASSSGGAKLFYGYTF.

This clonotype was seen repeatedly, ten times or more. The rearrangement links TRBV7-2 to TRBJ2-7; 10 bases match TRBD2. Germline trimming cut 1 base from V and 0 bases from J; bases unmatched to any gene: 3. The CDR3 is 16 residues long. The germline V gene has CDR1 SGHTA and CDR2 FQGNSA. CDR3 nucleotides: TGTGCCAGCAGCTTAGTGAGCGGGGGGGCCTCCTACGAGCAGTACTTC. Protein: CASSLVSGGASYEQYF.

The chain combines TRBV12-3 or TRBV12-4 with TRBJ2-1, with D maybe TRBD2 (6 bases). The CDR3 spans 15 residues. The V gene lost 6 bases and the J gene lost 1 base, with 13 bases spanning the gap. In nucleotides, the CDR3 is TGTGCCAGCAGCCAACTAGCTGGGTCCTACAATGAGCAGTTCTTC. Residues: CASSQLAGSYNEQFF.

This clonotype was found many times. This chain joins TRBV14 and TRBJ2-7; 11 bases agree with TRBD2. CDR1 is SGHDN and CDR2 is FVKESK in the germline V gene. The junction had 15 bases not matched to a gene; V was cut back by 2 bases and J by 3 bases. CDR3 size: 19 residues. CDR3 region: CASSQRGPRILAGDYEQYF. CDR3 bases: TGTGCCAGCAGCCAAAGGGGGCCTCGAATACTAGCGGGGGACTACGAGCAGTACTTC. Full variable domain (rest looked up from reference TRBV14 and TRBJ2-7): EAGVTQFPSHSVIEKGQTVTLRCDPISGHDNLYWYRRVMGKEIKFLLHFVKESKQDESGMPNNRFLAERTGGTYSTLKVQPAELEDSGVYFCASSQRGPRILAGDYEQYFGPGTRLTVT.

This clonotype was picked up many times. The chain couples TRBV5-1 to TRBJ1-2; no definite D call. The CDR3 loop spans 12 amino acids. Germline CDR1 reads SGHRS; CDR2 reads YFSETQ. V gave up 0 bases and J gave up 5 bases, with 5 bases separating them. Written as DNA, the CDR3 is TGCGCCAGCAGCTTGGGAACGTATGGCTACACCTTC. Protein: CASSLGTYGYTF.

At least ten counts were recorded for this clonotype. The J gene is TRBJ2-1, the V gene TRBV14; no clear D gene. Germline V gene lookup returns CDR1 SGHDN and CDR2 FVKESK. The CDR3 totals 16 residues. V was cut by 3 bases and J by 1 base, with 13 bases left in between. This CDR3 reads CASSHLGQRSYNEQFF. The DNA of the CDR3 is TGTGCCAGCAGCCATCTGGGTCAGCGTTCCTACAATGAGCAGTTCTTC.

Ten or more counts support this clonotype. This chain joins TRBV12-3 or TRBV12-4 and TRBJ1-5; D may be TRBD1 (6 bases). This CDR3 comprises 19 residues. Trimming shortened V by 7 bases and J by 0 bases, and 25 bases separated the two germline ends. The CDR3 coding sequence is TGTGCCAGCACCAACCTAAGGGGGTCAGGTCTGGGTAGCAATCAGCCCCAGCATTTT. Protein sequence: CASTNLRGSGLGSNQPQHF.

This clonotype has ten or more counts. The rearrangement links TRBV7-9 to TRBJ2-7, with D possibly being TRBD1 (5 bases). The CDR3 consists of 13 residues. Germline loops: CDR1 SEHNR, CDR2 FQNEAQ (reference sequence). Between the trimmed V and J ends, which lost 5 bases and 7 bases, there was a span of 15 bases. The CDR3 nucleotides are TGTGCCAGCAGCCTCACGACAGTCTTGGAGCAGTACTTC. As protein: CASSLTTVLEQYF.

The table lists this clonotype with a few counts. The genes are TRBV12-2 and TRBJ2-4; the table's D gene call, TRBD1, was not cross checked with the DNA. TRBV12-2 is annotated as a pseudogene. This CDR3 region has 14 residues. This CDR3 is CASRSRTVCDIQYF. CDR3 DNA: TGTGCAAGTCGCTCGAGGACAGTGTGTGACATTCAGTACTTC.

This clonotype was observed at least ten times. The chain uses TRBV10-3 and TRBJ2-7; D could derive from TRBD1 or TRBD2 (5 bases each). The germline CDR1 and CDR2 sequences are ENHRY and SYGVKD. This CDR3 is built from 13 residues. V lost 4 bases to trimming and J lost 2 bases, with 9 bases between them. In DNA, the CDR3 is TGTGCCATCAGTGGGGACGGCGCCTACGAGCAGTACTTC. Encoded protein: CAISGDGAYEQYF.

This clonotype was seen ten or more times. The chain employs TRBV29-1 and TRBJ2-3; no firm D call. Germline CDR1 reads SQVTM; CDR2 reads ANQGSEA. The V end lost 7 bases, the J end lost 0 bases, and 17 bases lay between the germline ends. The CDR3 runs 15 residues. The CDR3 here is CSAHTGVLSTDTQYF. CDR3 coding DNA: TGCAGCGCGCACACTGGCGTACTTAGCACAGATACGCAGTATTTT.

For this clonotype: Only one base separates this from a far larger clonotype, so it likely reflects a read error. This chain connects TRBV13 to TRBJ2-1, with D unclear. Germline values: CDR1 PRHDT, CDR2 FYEKMQ (reference sequence). The CDR3 is made up of 13 amino acids. CDR3 residues: CASSDSARNQQFF. DNA for the CDR3: TGTGCCAGCAGTGACTCAGCACGCAATCAGCAGTTCTTC.

This clonotype was counted at least ten times. The chain has TRBV5-1 and TRBJ2-1; D is perhaps TRBD1 or TRBD2 (5 bases each). Trimming removed 4 bases from V and 0 bases from J, with 14 bases in between. CDR1 and CDR2 from the germline V gene are SGHRS and YFSETQ. The CDR3 covers 16 residues. CDR3 DNA: TGCGCCAGCAGCCGGGACGGCACGTACTCCTACAATGAGCAGTTCTTC. It encodes CASSRDGTYSYNEQFF.

At least ten counts were recorded for this clonotype. V and J are TRBV12-3 or TRBV12-4 and TRBJ2-2; unclear D gene. V lost 4 bases and J lost 6, with 3 bases in between. This CDR3 comprises 11 residues. Here the CDR3 DNA reads TGTGCCAGCAGTTCCGCCGGGGAGCTGTTTTTT. This sequence encodes CASSSAGELFF.

V usage is TRBV30 and J usage is TRBJ2-3; perhaps TRBD2 as D (6 bases). The CDR3 has 13 residues. V dropped 4 bases and J dropped 0 bases, with 8 bases sitting between them. Germline CDR1 reads GTSNPN; CDR2 reads SVGIG (reference sequence). CDR3 in DNA: TGTGCCTGGATACGGGGGAGCACAGATACGCAGTATTTT. Its protein is CAWIRGSTDTQYF.

This clonotype was recorded at least ten times. The chain joins TRBV13 to TRBJ1-2, with D possibly being TRBD1 (6 bases). CDR1 and CDR2 from the germline V gene are PRHDT and FYEKMQ (reference sequence). The V and J ends lost 5 bases and 10 bases respectively, with 23 bases between them. The CDR3 sequence is 15 residues long. The CDR3 nucleotides read TGTGCCAGCAGCGCCCTGACAGGTCTATCCTCCTCCTACACCTTC. Protein product: CASSALTGLSSSYTF.

The sample holds many counts of this clonotype. The chain carries TRBV9 and TRBJ2-5; 13 bases match TRBD2. In germline, CDR1 is SGDLS, CDR2 YYNGEE. With V trimmed by 4 bases and J by 4 bases, 7 bases remained unmatched. This CDR3 contains 16 residues. The CDR3 protein is CASSTRTSGRGETQYF. The CDR3 DNA follows: TGTGCCAGCAGCACTCGGACTAGCGGGAGAGGAGAGACCCAGTACTTC.

The CDR3 coding sequence is TGCAGTGCTCCCCACCCTGGCTCTGGGGCCAACGTCCTGACTTTC. Protein: CSAPHPGSGANVLTF. The chain uses TRBV20-1 and TRBJ2-6, with D unresolved. V dropped 5 bases and J dropped 0 bases, with 11 bases sitting between them. Germline values: CDR1 DFQATT, CDR2 SNEGSKA (reference sequence). The CDR3 sequence is 15 residues long.